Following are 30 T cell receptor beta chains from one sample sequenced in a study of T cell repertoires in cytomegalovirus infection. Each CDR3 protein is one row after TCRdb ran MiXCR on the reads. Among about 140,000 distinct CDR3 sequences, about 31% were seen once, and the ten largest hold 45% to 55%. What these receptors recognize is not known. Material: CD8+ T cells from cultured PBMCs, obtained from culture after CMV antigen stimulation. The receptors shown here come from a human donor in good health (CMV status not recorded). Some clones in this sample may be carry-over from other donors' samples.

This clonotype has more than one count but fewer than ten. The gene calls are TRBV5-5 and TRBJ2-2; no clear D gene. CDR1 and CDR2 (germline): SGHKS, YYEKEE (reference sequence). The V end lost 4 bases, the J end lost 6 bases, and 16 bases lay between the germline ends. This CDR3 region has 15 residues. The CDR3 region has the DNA TGTGCCAGCAGCGTCCGGGCCGTTGAGGCCGGGGAGCTGTTTTTT. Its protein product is CASSVRAVEAGELFF. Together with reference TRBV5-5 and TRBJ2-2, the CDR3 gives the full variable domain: DAGVTQSPTHLIKTRGQQVTLRCSPISGHKSVSWYQQVLGQGPQFIFQYYEKEERGRGNFPDRFSARQFPNYSSELNVNALLLGDSALYLCASSVRAVEAGELFFGEGSRLTVL.

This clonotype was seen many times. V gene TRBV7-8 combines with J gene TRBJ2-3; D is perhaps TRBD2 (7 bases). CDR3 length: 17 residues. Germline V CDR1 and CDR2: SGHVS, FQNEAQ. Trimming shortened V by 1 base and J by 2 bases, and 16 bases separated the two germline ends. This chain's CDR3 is CASSLVVGGGDTDTQYF. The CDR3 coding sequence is TGTGCCAGCAGCTTAGTGGTAGGGGGGGGGGACACAGATACGCAGTATTTT.

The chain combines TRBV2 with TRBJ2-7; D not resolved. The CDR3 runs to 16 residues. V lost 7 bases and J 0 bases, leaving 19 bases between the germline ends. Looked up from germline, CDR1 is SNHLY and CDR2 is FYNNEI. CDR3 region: CASTWQREESSYEQYF. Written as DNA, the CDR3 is TGTGCCAGCACCTGGCAGAGAGAGGAATCCTCCTACGAGCAGTACTTC.

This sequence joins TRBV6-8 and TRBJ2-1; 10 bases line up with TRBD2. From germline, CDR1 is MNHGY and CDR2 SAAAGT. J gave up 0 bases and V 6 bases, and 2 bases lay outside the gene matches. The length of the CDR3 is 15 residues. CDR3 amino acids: CASRASGSSYNEQFF. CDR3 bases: TGTGCCAGCAGAGCTAGCGGGAGCTCCTACAATGAGCAGTTCTTC.

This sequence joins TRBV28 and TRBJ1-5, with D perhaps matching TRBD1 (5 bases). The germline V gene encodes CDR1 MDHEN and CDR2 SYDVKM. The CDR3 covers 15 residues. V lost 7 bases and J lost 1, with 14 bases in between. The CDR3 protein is CASTGGGASNQPQHF. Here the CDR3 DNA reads TGTGCCAGCACCGGGGGAGGGGCAAGCAATCAGCCCCAGCATTTT.

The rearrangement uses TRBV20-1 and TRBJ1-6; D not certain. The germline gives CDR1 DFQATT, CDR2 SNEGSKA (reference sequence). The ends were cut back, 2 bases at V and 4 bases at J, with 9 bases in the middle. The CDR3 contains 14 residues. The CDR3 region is CSARRGVYNSPLHF. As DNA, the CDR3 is TGCAGTGCTAGACGAGGAGTGTATAATTCACCCCTCCACTTT.

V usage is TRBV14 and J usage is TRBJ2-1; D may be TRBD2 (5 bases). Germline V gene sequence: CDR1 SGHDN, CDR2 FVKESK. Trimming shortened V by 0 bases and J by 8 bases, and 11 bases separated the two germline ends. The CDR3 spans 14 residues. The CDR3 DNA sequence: TGTGCCAGCAGCCAAGAACTTACTAGTGATGAGCAGTTCTTC. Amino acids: CASSQELTSDEQFF.

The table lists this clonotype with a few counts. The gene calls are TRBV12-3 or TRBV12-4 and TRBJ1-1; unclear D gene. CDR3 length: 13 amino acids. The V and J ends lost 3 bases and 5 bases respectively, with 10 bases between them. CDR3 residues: CASSFPGWTEAFF. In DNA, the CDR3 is TGTGCCAGCAGTTTTCCGGGGTGGACTGAAGCTTTCTTT.

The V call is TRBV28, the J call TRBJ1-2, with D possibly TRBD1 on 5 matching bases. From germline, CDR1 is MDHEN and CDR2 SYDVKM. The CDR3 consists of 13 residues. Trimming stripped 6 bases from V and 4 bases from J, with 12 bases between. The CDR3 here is CASSSGTPYGYTF. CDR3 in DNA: TGTGCCAGCAGCAGCGGGACTCCCTATGGCTACACCTTC.

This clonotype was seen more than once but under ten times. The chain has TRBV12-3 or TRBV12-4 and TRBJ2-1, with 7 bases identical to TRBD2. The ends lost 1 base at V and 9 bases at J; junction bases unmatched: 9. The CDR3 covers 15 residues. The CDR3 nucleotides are TGTGCCAGCAGTTTAGAAGCGGGGCCTCGAGGTGAGCAGTTCTTC. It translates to CASSLEAGPRGEQFF.

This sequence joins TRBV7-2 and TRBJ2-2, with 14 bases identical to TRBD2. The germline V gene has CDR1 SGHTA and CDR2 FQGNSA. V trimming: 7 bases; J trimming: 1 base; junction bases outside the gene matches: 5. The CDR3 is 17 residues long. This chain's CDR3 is CASTWTSGGWNTGELFF. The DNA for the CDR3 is TGTGCCAGCACCTGGACTAGCGGGGGGTGGAACACCGGGGAGCTGTTTTTT.

CDR3 sequence (DNA): TGTGCCAGCAGTGACGAAATGGGGTTGGGAAAAAACATTCAGTACTTC. Translating gives CASSDEMGLGKNIQYF. This chain uses TRBV9 with TRBJ2-4; D is ambiguous. V dropped 5 bases and J dropped 4 bases, with 19 bases sitting between them. CDR1 SGDLS and CDR2 YYNGEE come from the germline V gene. CDR3 length: 16 amino acids.

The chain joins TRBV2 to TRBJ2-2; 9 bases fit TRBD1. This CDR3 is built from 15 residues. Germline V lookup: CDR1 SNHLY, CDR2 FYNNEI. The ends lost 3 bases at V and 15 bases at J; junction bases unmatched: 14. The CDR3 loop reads CASSDPLADRGRMFF. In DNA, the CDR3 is TGTGCCAGCAGTGATCCTCTGGCGGACAGGGGAAGGATGTTTTTT.

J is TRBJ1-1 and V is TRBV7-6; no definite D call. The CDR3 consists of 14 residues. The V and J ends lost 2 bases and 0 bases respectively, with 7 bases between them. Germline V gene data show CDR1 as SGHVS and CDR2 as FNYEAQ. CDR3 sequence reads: CASSLITVNTEAFF. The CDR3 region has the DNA TGTGCCAGCAGCTTAATTACGGTGAACACTGAAGCTTTCTTT.

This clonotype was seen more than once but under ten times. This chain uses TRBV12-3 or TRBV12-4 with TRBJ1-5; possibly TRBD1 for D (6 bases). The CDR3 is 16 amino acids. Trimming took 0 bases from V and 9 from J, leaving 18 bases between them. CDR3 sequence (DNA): TGTGCCAGCAGTTTAGCGTGGGAGGGGGAGGGCTGGCCCCAGCATTTT. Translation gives CASSLAWEGEGWPQHF.

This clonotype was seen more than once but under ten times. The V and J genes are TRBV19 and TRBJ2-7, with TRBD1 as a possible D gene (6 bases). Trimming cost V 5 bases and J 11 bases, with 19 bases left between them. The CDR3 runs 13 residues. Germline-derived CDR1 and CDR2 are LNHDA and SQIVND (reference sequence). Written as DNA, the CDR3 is TGTGCCAGTAGTTCCAACCGGGACACGGAGAAGTACTTC. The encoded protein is CASSSNRDTEKYF.

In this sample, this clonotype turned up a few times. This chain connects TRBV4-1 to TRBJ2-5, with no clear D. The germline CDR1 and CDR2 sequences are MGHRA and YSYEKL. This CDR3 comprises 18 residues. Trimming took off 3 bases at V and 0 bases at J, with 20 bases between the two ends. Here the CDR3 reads CASSHPLGELWNQETQYF. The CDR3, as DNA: TGCGCCAGCAGCCATCCCCTAGGCGAGCTATGGAACCAAGAGACCCAGTACTTC.

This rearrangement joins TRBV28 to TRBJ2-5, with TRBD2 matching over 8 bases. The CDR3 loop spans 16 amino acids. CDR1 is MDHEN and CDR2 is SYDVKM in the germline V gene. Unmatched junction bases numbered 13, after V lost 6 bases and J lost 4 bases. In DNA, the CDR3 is TGTGCCAGCAGCCTTCTAAGCGGGGGCGTGGGAGAGACCCAGTACTTC. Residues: CASSLLSGGVGETQYF.

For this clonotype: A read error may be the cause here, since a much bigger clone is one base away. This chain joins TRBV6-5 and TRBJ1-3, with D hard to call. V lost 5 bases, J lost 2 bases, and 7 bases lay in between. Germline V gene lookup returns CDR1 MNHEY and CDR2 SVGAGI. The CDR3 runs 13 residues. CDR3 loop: CASSPETGNTIYF. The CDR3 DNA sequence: TGTGCCAGCAGTCCGGAGACTGGAAACACCATATATTTT.

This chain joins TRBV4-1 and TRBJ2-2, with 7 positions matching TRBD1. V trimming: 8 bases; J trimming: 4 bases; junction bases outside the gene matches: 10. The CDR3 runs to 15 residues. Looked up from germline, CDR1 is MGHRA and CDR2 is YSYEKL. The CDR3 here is CASREGARGTGELFF. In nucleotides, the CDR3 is TGCGCCAGCCGCGAGGGGGCGCGAGGCACCGGGGAGCTGTTTTTT.

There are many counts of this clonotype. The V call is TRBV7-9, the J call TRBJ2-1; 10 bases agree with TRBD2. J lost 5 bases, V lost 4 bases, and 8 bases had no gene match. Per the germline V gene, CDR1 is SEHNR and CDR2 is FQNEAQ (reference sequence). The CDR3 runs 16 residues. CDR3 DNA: TGTGCCAGCAGCTATCCTGAGACTAGCGGGCACAATGAGCAGTTCTTC. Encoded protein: CASSYPETSGHNEQFF. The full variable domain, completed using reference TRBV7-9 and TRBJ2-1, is DTGVSQNPRHKITKRGQNVTFRCDPISEHNRLYWYRQTLGQGPEFLTYFQNEAQLEKSRLLSDRFSAERPKGSFSTLEIQRTEQGDSAMYLCASSYPETSGHNEQFFGPGTRLTVL.

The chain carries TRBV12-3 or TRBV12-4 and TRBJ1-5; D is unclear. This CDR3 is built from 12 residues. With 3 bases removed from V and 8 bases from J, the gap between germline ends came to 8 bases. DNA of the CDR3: TGTGCCAGCAGTTTTCAGCGGGAGCCCCAGCATTTT. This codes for CASSFQREPQHF.

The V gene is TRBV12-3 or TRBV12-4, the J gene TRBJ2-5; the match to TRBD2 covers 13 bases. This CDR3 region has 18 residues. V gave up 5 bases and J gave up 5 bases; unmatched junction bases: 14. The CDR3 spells CASSPGLAGTWDVETQYF. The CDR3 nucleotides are TGTGCCAGCAGTCCGGGACTAGCGGGGACTTGGGACGTGGAGACCCAGTACTTC.

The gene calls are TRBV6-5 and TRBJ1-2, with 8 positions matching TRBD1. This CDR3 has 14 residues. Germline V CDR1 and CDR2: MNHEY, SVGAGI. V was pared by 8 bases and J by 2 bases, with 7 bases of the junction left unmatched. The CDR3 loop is CASGDRFLNYGYTF. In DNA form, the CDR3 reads TGTGCCAGCGGGGACAGGTTTTTGAACTATGGCTACACCTTC.

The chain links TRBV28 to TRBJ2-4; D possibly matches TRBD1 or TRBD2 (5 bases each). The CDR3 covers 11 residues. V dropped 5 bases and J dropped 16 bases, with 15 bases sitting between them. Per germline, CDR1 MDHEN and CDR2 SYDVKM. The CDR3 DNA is TGTGCCAGCAGTCCTGGGACCCCACGCTACTTC. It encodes CASSPGTPRYF. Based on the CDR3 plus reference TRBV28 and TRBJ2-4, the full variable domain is DVKVTQSSRYLVKRTGEKVFLECVQDMDHENMFWYRQDPGLGLRLIYFSYDVKMKEKGDIPEGYSVSREKKERFSLILESASTNQTSMYLCASSPGTPRYFGAGTRLSVL.

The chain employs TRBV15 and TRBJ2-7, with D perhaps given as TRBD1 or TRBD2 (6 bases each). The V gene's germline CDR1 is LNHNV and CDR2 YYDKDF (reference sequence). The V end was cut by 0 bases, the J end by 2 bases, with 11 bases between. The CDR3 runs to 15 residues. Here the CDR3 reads CATSRDPGGPYEQYF. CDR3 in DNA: TGTGCCACCAGCAGAGATCCCGGGGGCCCCTACGAGCAGTACTTC.

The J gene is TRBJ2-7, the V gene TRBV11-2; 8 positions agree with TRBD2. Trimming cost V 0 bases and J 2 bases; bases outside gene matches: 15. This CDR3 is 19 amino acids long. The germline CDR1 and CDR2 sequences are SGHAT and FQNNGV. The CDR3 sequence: CASSLDPWMIAGSTYEQYF. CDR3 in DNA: TGTGCCAGCAGCTTAGACCCTTGGATGATAGCGGGGTCCACCTACGAGCAGTACTTC.

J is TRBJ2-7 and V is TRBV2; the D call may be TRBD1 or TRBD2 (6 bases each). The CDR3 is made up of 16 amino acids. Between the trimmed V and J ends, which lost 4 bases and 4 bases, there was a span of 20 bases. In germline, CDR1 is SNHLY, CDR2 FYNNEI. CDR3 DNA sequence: TGTGCCAGCAGTGCCGCCGGGGGCCCCCTAACATACGAGCAGTACTTC. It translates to CASSAAGGPLTYEQYF.

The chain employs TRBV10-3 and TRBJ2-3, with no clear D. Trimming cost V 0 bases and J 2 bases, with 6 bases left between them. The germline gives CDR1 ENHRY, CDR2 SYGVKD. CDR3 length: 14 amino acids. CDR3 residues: CAISESRFTDTQYF. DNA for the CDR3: TGTGCCATCAGTGAGTCGAGGTTCACAGATACGCAGTATTTT.

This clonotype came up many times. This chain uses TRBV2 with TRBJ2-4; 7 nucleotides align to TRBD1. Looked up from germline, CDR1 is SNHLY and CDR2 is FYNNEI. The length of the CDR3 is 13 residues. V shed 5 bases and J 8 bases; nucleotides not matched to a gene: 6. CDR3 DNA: TGTGCCAGCAGTCTGAACAGGGGAGACATTCAGTACTTC. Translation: CASSLNRGDIQYF.